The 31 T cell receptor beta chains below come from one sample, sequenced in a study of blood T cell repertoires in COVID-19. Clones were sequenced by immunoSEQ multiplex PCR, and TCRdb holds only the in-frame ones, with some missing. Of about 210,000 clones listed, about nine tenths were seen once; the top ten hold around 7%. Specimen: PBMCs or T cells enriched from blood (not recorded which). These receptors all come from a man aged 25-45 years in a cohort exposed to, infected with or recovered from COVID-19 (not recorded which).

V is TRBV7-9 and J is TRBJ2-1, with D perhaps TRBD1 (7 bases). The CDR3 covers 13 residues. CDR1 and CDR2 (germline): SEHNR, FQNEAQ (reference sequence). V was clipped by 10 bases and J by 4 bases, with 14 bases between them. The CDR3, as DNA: TGTGCCACGGGGGACAGCGGATACAATGAGCAGTTCTTC. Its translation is CATGDSGYNEQFF.

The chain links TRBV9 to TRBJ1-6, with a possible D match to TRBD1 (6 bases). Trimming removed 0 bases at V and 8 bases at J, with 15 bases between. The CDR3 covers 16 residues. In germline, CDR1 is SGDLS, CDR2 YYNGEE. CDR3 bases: TGTGCCAGCAGCGTAGATGGCGGGGGCTTGGATTCACCCCTCCACTTT. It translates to CASSVDGGGLDSPLHF.

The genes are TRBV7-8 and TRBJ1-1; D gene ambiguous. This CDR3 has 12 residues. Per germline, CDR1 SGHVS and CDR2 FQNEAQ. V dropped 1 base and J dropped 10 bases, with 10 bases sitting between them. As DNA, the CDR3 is TGTGCCAGCAGCTTAGGAGGGATTGTAGCTTTCTTT. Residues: CASSLGGIVAFF.

The CDR3 nucleotides are TGTGCCAGCAGCTTAAAGACAGTCTCCTACAATGAGCAGTTCTTC. Amino acids: CASSLKTVSYNEQFF. V is TRBV7-9 and J is TRBJ2-1, with D possibly being TRBD1 (5 bases). From germline, CDR1 is SEHNR and CDR2 FQNEAQ (reference sequence). Trimming left V 2 bases short and J 0 bases short, with 8 bases between. This CDR3 spans 15 amino acids.

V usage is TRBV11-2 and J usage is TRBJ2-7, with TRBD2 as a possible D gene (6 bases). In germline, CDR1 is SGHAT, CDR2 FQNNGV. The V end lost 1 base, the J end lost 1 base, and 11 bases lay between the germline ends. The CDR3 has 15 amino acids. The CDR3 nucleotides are TGTGCCAGCAGCTTAGCAGGCGGGATGTCCTACGAGCAGTACTTC. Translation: CASSLAGGMSYEQYF.

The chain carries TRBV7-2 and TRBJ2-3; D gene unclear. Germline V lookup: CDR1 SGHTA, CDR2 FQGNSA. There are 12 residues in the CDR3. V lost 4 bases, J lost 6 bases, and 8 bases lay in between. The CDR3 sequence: CASSSTRDTQYF. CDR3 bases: TGTGCCAGCAGCTCCACTCGGGATACGCAGTATTTT.

The CDR3 is CASSIGTGGEAFF. Written as DNA, the CDR3 is TGTGCCAGTAGTATAGGGACAGGAGGTGAAGCTTTCTTT. The V call is TRBV19, the J call TRBJ1-1; 7 bases agree with TRBD1. This CDR3 region has 13 residues. The junction had 3 bases not matched to a gene; V was cut back by 1 base and J by 7 bases. CDR1 is LNHDA and CDR2 is SQIVND in the germline V gene (reference sequence).

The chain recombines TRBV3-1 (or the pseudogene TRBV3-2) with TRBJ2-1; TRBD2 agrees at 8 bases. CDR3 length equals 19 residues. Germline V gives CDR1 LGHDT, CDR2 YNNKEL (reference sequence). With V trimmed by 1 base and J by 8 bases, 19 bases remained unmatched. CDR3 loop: CASSQVRGNGLARSHEQFF. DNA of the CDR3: TGTGCCAGCAGCCAAGTTAGAGGTAATGGACTAGCCCGATCCCATGAGCAGTTCTTC.

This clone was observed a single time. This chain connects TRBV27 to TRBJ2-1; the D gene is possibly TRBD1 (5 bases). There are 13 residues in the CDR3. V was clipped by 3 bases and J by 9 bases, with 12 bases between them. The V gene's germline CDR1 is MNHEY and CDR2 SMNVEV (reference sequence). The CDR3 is CASSFTGWGEQFF. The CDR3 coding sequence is TGTGCCAGCAGTTTTACAGGTTGGGGTGAGCAGTTCTTC.

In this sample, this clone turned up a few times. CDR3 sequence (DNA): TGCAGCGTTGTTAAGGGGCCAGCGAACACCGGGGAGCTGTTTTTT. Translated, it gives CSVVKGPANTGELFF. V usage is TRBV29-1 and J usage is TRBJ2-2, with D possibly being TRBD1 (5 bases). CDR1 is SQVTM, CDR2 ANQGSEA, per germline. The length of the CDR3 is 15 residues. Trimming removed 4 bases from V and 0 bases from J, with 12 bases in between.

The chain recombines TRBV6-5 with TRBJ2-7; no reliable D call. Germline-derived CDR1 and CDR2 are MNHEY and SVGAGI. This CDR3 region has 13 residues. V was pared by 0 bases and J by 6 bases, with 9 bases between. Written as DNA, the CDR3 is TGTGCCAGCAGTTACTCGGAAGCGAGCGAGCAGTACTTC. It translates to CASSYSEASEQYF.

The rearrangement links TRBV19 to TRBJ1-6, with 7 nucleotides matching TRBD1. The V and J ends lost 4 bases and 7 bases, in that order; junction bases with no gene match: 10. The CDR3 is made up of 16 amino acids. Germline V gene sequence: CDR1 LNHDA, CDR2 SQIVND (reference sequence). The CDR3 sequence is CASSTQTGTGNSPLHF. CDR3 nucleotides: TGTGCCAGTAGTACCCAGACAGGGACCGGAAATTCACCCCTCCACTTT.

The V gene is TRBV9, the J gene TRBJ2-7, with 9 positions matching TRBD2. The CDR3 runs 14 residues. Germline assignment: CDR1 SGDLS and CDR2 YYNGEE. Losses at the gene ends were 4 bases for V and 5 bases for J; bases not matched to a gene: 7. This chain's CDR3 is CASSLSGRTDEQYF. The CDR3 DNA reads TGTGCCAGCAGCTTAAGCGGGAGGACCGACGAGCAGTACTTC. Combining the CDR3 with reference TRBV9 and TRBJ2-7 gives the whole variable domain DSGVTQTPKHLITATGQRVTLRCSPRSGDLSVYWYQQSLDQGLQFLIQYYNGEERAKGNILERFSAQQFPDLHSELNLSSLELGDSALYFCASSLSGRTDEQYFGPGTRLTVT.

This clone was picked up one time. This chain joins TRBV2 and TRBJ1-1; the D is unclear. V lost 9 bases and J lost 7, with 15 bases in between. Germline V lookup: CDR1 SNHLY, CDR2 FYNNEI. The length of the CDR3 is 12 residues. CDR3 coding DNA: TGTGCCAGTAGACCCTCCGGGGATGAAGCTTTCTTT. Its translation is CASRPSGDEAFF.

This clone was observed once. The CDR3 nucleotides read TGTGCCAGCAGTATCGACAGGGATCCCCTCTATGGCTACACCTTC. Its translation: CASSIDRDPLYGYTF. The chain recombines TRBV27 with TRBJ1-2; TRBD1 matches 7 bases. The ends lost 5 bases at V and 4 bases at J; junction bases unmatched: 10. There are 15 residues in the CDR3. Germline CDR1 reads MNHEY; CDR2 reads SMNVEV (reference sequence).

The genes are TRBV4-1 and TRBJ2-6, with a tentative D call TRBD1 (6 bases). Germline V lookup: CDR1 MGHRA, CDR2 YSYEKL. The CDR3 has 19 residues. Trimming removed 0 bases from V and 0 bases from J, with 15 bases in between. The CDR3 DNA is TGCGCCAGCAGCCAAGAAAGGGGCTTGGGGGCCTCTGGGGCCAACGTCCTGACTTTC. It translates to CASSQERGLGASGANVLTF.

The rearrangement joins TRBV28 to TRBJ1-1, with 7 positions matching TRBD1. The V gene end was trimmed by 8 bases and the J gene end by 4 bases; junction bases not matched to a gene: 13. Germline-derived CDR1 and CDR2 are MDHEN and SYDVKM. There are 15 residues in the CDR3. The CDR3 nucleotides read TGTGCCAGCTTTGAGGAGGGGGCGAAGACCACTGAAGCTTTCTTT. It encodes CASFEEGAKTTEAFF. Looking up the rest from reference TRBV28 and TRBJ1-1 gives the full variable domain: DVKVTQSSRYLVKRTGEKVFLECVQDMDHENMFWYRQDPGLGLRLIYFSYDVKMKEKGDIPEGYSVSREKKERFSLILESASTNQTSMYLCASFEEGAKTTEAFFGQGTRLTVV.

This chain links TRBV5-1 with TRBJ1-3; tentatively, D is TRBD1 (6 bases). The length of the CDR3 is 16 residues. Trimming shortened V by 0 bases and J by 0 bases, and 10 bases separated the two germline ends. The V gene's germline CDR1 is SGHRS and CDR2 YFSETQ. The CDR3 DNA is TGCGCCAGCAGCTTGGACAGGGTGGGCTCTGGAAACACCATATATTTT. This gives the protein CASSLDRVGSGNTIYF.

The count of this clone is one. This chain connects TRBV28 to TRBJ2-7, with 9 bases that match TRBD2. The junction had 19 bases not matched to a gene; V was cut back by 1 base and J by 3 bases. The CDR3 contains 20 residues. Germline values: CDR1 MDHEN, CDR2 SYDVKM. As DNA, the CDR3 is TGTGCCAGCAGTTTATTCCCTACCCCTAGCGGGATCAACCGTTTCTACGAGCAGTACTTC. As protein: CASSLFPTPSGINRFYEQYF.

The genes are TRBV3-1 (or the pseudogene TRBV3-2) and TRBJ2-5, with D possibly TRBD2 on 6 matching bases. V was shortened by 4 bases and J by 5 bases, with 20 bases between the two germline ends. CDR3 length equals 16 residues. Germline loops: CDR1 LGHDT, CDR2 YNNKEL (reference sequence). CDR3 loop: CASSLLTGEDFETQYF. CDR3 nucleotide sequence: TGTGCCAGCAGCCTACTTACGGGGGAGGATTTCGAGACCCAGTACTTC.

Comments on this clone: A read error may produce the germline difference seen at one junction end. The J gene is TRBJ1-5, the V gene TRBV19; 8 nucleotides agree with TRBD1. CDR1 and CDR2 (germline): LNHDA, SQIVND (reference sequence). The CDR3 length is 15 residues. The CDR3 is CATSLAGGAGQPQHF. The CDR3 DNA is TGTGCCACTAGTCTGGCAGGGGGCGCGGGTCAGCCCCAGCATTTT.

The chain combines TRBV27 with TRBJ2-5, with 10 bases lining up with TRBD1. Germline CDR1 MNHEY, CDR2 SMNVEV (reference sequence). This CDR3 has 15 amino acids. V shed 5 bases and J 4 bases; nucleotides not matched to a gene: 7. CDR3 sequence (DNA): TGTGCCAGCAGTGCCCCTGGGACAGGGGTAGAGACCCAGTACTTC. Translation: CASSAPGTGVETQYF.

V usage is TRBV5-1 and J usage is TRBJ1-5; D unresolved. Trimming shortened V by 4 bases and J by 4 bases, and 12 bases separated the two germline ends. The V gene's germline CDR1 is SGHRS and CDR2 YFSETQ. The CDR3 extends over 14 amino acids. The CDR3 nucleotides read TGCGCCAGCAGCCAAGTGGGAGGGAATCAGCCCCAGCATTTT. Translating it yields CASSQVGGNQPQHF.

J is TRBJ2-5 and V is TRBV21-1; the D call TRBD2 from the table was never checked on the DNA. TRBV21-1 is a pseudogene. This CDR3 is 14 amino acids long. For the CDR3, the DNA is TGTGCCAGCAGCAAACTCCCGGTCCAAGAGACCCAGTACTTC. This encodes CASSKLPVQETQYF.

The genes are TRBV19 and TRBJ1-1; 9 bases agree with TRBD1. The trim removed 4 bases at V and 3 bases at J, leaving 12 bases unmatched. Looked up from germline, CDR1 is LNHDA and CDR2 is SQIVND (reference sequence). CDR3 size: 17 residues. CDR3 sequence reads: CASSTRAGGQGHTEAFF. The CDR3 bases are TGTGCCAGTAGTACTCGGGCCGGGGGACAGGGCCACACTGAAGCTTTCTTT.

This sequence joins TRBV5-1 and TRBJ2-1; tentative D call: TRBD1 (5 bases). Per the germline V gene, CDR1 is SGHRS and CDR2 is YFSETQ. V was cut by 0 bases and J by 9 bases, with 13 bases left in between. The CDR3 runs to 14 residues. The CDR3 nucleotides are TGCGCCAGCAGCTTGGGTCCAGGGTTGGGTGAGCAGTTCTTC. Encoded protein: CASSLGPGLGEQFF.

CDR3 DNA: TGTGCCAGTAGTATCTGGGGCAGCCAGGAGAGTAGGAATGAGCAGTTCTTC. Translated: CASSIWGSQESRNEQFF. The rearrangement links TRBV19 to TRBJ2-1, with a weak D call TRBD1 (5 bases). Germline assignment: CDR1 LNHDA and CDR2 SQIVND (reference sequence). V gave up 3 bases and J gave up 7 bases, with 22 bases separating them. The CDR3 runs to 17 residues.

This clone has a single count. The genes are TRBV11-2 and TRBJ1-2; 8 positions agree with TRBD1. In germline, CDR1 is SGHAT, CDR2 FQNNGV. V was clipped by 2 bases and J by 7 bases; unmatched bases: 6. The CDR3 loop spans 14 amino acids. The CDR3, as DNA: TGTGCCAGCAGCTTATCCCGGACAGGGATTGGCTACACCTTC. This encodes CASSLSRTGIGYTF.

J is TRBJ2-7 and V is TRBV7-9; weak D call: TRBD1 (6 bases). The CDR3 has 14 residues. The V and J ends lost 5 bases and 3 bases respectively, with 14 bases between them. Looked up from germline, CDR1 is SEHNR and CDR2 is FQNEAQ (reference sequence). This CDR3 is CASSGMGQFYEQYF. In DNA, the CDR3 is TGTGCCAGCAGCGGCATGGGACAATTCTACGAGCAGTACTTC.

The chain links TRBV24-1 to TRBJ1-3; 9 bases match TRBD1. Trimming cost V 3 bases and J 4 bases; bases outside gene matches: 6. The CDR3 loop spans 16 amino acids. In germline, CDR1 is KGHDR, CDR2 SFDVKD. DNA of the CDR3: TGTGCCACCAGTGATCAAGGGACAGGGACCGGAAACACCATATATTTT. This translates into CATSDQGTGTGNTIYF.

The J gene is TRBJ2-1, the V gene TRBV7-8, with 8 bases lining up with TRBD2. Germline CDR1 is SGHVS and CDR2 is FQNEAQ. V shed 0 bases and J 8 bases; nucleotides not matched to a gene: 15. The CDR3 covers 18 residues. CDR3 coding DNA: TGTGCCAGCAGCTTAGCGAGGTGGGGGACTAGTTTTAGCCATGAGCAGTTCTTC. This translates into CASSLARWGTSFSHEQFF.